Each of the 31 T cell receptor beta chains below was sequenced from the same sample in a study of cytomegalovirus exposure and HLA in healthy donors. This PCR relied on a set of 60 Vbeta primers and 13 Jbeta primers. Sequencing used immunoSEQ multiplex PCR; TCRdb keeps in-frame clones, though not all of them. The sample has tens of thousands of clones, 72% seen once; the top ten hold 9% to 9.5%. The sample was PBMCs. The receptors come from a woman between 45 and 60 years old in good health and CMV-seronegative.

As DNA, the CDR3 is TGCAGCGTGAACAGGGGGGTCGGAGAGACCCAGTACTTC. Amino acids: CSVNRGVGETQYF. This chain connects TRBV29-1 to TRBJ2-5, with 8 bases fitting TRBD1. CDR3 length: 13 amino acids. Germline CDR1 is SQVTM and CDR2 is ANQGSEA. Unmatched junction bases numbered 7, after V lost 6 bases and J lost 4 bases.

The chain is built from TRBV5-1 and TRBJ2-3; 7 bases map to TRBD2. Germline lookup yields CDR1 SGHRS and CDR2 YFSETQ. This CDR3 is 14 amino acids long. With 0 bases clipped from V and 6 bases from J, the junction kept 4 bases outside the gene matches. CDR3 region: CASSLAGTIDTQYF. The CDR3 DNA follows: TGCGCCAGCAGCTTGGCCGGGACTATCGATACGCAGTATTTT. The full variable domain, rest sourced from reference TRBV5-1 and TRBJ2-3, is KAGVTQTPRYLIKTRGQQVTLSCSPISGHRSVSWYQQTPGQGLQFLFEYFSETQRNKGNFPGRFSGRQFSNSRSEMNVSTLELGDSALYLCASSLAGTIDTQYFGPGTRLTVL.

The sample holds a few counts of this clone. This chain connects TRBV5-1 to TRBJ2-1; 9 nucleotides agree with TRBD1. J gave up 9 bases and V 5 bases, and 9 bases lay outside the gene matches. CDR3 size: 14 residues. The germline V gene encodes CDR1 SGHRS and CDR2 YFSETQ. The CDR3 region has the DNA TGCGCCAGCAGATCCCCCGGGACAGGGTTTGAGCAGTTCTTC. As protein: CASRSPGTGFEQFF. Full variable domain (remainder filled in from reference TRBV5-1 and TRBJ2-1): KAGVTQTPRYLIKTRGQQVTLSCSPISGHRSVSWYQQTPGQGLQFLFEYFSETQRNKGNFPGRFSGRQFSNSRSEMNVSTLELGDSALYLCASRSPGTGFEQFFGPGTRLTVL.

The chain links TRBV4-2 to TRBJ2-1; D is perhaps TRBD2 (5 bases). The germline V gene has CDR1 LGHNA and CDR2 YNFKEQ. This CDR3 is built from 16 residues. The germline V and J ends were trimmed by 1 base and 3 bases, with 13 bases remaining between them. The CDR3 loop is CASSQGGVLDYNEQFF. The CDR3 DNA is TGTGCCAGCAGCCAAGGAGGCGTACTAGACTACAATGAGCAGTTCTTC.

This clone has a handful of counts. CDR3 region: CASSGTGEYNEQFF. CDR3 DNA sequence: TGTGCCAGCAGTGGGACAGGGGAGTACAATGAGCAGTTCTTC. The chain recombines TRBV2 with TRBJ2-1; 9 nucleotides line up with TRBD1. V lost 4 bases and J lost 4; bases outside the gene matches: 2. The CDR3 consists of 14 residues. Germline V gene sequence: CDR1 SNHLY, CDR2 FYNNEI.

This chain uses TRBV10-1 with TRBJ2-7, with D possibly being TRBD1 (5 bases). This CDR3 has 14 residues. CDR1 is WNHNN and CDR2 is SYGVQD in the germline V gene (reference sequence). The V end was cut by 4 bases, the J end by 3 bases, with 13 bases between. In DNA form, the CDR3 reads TGCGCCAGCAGTGGGCACCTTAGGGGCTACGAGCAGTACTTC. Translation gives CASSGHLRGYEQYF.

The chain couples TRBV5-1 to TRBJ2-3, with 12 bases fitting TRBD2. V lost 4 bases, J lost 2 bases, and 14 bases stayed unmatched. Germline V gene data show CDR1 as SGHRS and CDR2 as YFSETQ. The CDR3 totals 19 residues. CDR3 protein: CASSPSRTSGISYTDTQYF. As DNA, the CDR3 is TGCGCCAGCAGCCCAAGCCGGACTAGCGGGATCTCTTACACAGATACGCAGTATTTT.

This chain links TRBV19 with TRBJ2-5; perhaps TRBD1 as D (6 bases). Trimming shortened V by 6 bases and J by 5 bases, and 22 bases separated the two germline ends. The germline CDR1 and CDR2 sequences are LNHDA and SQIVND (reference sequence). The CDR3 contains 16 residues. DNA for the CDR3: TGTGCCAGTAGCATGGCGATAGCAGGGGCGAGGGAGACCCAGTACTTC. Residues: CASSMAIAGARETQYF. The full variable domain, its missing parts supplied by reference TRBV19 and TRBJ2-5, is DGGITQSPKYLFRKEGQNVTLSCEQNLNHDAMYWYRQDPGQGLRLIYYSQIVNDFQKGDIAEGYSVSREKKESFPLTVTSAQKNPTAFYLCASSMAIAGARETQYFGPGTRLLVL.

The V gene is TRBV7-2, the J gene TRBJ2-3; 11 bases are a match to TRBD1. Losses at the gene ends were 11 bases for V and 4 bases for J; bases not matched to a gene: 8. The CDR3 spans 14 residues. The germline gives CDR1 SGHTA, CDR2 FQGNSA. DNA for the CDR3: TGTGCCCCATCGCGGACAGGGGGCGCAGATACGCAGTATTTT. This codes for CAPSRTGGADTQYF.

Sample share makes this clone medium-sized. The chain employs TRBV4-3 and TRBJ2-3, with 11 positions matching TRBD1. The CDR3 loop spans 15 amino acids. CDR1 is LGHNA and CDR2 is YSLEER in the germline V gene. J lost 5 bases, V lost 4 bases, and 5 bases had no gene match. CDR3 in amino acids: CASSPPGQGVDTQYF. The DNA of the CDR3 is TGCGCCAGCAGCCCCCCGGGACAGGGGGTAGATACGCAGTATTTT.

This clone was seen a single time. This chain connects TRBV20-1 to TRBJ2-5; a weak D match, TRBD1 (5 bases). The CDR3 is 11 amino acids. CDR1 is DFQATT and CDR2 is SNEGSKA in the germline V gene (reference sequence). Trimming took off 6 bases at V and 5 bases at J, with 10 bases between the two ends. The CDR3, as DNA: TGCAGTGCGGGGCCTAGTGAGACCCAGTACTTC. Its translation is CSAGPSETQYF.

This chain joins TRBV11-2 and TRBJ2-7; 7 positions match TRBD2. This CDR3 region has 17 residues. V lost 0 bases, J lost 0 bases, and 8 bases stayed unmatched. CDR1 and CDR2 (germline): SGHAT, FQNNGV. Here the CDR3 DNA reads TGTGCCAGCAGCTTAGACTTTAGCGGGTTCATCTCCTACGAGCAGTACTTC. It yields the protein CASSLDFSGFISYEQYF. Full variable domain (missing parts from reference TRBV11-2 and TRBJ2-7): EAGVAQSPRYKIIEKRQSVAFWCNPISGHATLYWYQQILGQGPKLLIQFQNNGVVDDSQLPKDRFSAERLKGVDSTLKIQPAKLEDSAVYLCASSLDFSGFISYEQYFGPGTRLTVT.

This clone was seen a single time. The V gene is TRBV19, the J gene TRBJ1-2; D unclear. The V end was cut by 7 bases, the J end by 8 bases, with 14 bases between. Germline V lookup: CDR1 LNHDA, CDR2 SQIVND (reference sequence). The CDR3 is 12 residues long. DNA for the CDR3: TGTGCCAGTATTGGAGGTCCGGAAGGCTACACCTTC. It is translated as CASIGGPEGYTF.

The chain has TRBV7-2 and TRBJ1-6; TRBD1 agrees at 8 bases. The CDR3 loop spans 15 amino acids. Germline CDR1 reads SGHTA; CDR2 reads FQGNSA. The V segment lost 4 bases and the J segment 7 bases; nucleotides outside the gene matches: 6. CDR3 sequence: CASSSQGALNSPLHF. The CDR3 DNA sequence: TGTGCCAGCAGCTCCCAGGGGGCGCTCAATTCACCCCTCCACTTT.

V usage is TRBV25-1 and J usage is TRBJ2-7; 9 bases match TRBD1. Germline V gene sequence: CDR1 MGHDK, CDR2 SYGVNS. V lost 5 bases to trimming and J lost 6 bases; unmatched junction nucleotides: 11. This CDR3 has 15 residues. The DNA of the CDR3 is TGTGCCAGCAGTCCTCTCCGGGACAGGGTTCGCGAGCAGTACTTC. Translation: CASSPLRDRVREQYF.

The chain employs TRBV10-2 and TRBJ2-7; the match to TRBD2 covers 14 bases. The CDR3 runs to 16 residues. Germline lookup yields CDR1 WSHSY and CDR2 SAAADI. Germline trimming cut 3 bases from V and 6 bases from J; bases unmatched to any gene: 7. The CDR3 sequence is CASSDWGLAGVLEQYF. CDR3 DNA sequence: TGCGCCAGCAGTGATTGGGGACTAGCGGGAGTTCTCGAGCAGTACTTC.

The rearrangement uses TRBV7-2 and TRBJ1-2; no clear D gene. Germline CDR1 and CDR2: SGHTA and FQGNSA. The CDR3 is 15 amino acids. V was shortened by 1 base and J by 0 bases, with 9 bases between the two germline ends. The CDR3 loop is CASSLGTTSNYGYTF. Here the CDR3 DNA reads TGTGCCAGCAGCTTAGGAACTACCTCTAACTATGGCTACACCTTC.

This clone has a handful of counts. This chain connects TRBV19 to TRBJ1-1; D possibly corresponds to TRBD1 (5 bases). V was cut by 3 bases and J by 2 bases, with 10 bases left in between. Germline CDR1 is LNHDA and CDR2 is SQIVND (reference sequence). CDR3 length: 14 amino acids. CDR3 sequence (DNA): TGTGCCAGTAGTATTGGGGGGTTAAACACTGAAGCTTTCTTT. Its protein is CASSIGGLNTEAFF.

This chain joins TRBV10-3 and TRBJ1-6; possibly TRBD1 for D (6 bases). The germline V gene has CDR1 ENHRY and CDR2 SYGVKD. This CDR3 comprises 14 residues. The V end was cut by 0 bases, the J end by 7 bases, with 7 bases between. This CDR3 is CAISESDRNSPLHF. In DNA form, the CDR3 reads TGTGCCATCAGTGAGTCGGACAGAAATTCACCCCTCCACTTT.

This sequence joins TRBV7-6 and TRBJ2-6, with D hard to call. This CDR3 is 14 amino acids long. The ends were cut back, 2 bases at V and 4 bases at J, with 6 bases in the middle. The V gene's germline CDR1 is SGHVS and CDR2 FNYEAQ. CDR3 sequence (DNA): TGTGCCAGCAGCTTAACTTCAGGGGCCAACGTCCTGACTTTC. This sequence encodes CASSLTSGANVLTF.

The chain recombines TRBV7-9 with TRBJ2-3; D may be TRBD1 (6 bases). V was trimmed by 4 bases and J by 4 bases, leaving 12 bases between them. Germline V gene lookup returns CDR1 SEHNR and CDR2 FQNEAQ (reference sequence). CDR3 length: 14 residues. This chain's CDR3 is CASSYGQYADTQYF. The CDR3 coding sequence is TGTGCCAGCAGCTATGGACAGTACGCAGATACGCAGTATTTT.

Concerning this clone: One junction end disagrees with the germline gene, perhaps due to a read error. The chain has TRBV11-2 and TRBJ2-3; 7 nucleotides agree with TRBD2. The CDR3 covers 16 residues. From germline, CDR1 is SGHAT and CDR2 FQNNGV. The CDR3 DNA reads TGTGCCAGCAGCCTAGAGAGCGGGAACATGGGGGATACGCAGTATTTT. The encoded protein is CASSLESGNMGDTQYF.

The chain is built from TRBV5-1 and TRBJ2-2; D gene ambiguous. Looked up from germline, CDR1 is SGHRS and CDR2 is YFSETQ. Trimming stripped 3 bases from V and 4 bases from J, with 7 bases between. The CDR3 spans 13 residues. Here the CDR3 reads CASSSLSTGELFF. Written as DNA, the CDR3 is TGCGCCAGCAGCTCTCTCAGCACCGGGGAGCTGTTTTTT. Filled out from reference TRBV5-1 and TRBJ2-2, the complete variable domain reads KAGVTQTPRYLIKTRGQQVTLSCSPISGHRSVSWYQQTPGQGLQFLFEYFSETQRNKGNFPGRFSGRQFSNSRSEMNVSTLELGDSALYLCASSSLSTGELFFGEGSRLTVL.

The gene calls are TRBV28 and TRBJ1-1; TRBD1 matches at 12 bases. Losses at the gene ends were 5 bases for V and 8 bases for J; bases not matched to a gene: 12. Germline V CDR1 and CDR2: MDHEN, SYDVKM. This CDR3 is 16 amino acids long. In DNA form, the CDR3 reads TGTGCCAGCAGTCCGACCGGGACAGGGGGCCCCAAAGAAGCTTTCTTT. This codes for CASSPTGTGGPKEAFF.

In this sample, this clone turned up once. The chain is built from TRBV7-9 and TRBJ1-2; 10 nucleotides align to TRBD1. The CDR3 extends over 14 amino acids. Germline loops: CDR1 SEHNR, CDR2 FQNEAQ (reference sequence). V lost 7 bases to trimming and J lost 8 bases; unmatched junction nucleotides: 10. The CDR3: CASIKGQGTKGYTF. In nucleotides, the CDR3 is TGTGCCAGCATCAAGGGACAGGGGACGAAAGGCTACACCTTC.

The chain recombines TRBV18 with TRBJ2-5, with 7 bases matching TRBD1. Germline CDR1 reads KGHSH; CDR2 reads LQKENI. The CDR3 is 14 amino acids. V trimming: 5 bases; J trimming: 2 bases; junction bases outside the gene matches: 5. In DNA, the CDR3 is TGTGCCAGCTCATCCGGGACAGAACAAGAGACCCAGTACTTC. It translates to CASSSGTEQETQYF.

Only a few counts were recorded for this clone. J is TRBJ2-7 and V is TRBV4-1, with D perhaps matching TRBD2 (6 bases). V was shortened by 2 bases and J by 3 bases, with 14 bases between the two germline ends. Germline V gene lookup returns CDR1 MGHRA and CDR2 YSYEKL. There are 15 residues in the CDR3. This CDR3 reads CASSQNPTGDYEQYF. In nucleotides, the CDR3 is TGCGCCAGCAGCCAAAACCCCACGGGGGACTACGAGCAGTACTTC.

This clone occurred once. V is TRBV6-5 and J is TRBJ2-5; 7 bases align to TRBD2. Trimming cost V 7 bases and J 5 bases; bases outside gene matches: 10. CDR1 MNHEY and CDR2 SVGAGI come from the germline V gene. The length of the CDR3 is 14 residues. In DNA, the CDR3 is TGTGCCAGCATTGATAGCGGGCCCTTGGAGACCCAGTACTTC. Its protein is CASIDSGPLETQYF.

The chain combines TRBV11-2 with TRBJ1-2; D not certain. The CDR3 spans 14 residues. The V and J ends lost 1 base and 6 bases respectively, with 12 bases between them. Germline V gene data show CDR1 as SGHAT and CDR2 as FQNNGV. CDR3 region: CASSLGTGIHGYTF. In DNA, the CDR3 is TGTGCCAGCAGCTTAGGTACGGGGATCCATGGCTACACCTTC.

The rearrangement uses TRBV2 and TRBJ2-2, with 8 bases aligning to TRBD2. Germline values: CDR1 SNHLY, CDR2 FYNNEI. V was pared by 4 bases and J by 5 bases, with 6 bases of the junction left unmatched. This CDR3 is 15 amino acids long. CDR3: CASSVKGGRTGELFF. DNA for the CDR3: TGTGCCAGCAGTGTAAAGGGCGGGAGGACCGGGGAGCTGTTTTTT.

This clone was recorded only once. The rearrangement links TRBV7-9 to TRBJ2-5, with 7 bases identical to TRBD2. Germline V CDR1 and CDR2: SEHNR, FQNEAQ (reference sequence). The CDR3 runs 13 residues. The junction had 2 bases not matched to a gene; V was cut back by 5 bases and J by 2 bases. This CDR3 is CASSRLAQETQYF. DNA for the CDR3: TGTGCCAGCAGCCGACTAGCTCAAGAGACCCAGTACTTC.